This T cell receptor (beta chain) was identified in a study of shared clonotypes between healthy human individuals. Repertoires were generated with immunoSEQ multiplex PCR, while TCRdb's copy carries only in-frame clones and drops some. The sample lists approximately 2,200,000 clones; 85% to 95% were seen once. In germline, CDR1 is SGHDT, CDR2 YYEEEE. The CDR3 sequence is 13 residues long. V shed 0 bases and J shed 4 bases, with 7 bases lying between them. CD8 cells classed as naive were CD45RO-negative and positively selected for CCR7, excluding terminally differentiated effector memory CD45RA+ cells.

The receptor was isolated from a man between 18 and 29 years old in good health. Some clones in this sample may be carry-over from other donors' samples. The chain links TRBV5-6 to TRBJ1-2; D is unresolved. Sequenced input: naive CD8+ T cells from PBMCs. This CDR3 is CASSLGEGYGYTF. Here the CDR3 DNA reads TGTGCCAGCAGCTTGGGGGAGGGCTATGGCTACACCTTC.